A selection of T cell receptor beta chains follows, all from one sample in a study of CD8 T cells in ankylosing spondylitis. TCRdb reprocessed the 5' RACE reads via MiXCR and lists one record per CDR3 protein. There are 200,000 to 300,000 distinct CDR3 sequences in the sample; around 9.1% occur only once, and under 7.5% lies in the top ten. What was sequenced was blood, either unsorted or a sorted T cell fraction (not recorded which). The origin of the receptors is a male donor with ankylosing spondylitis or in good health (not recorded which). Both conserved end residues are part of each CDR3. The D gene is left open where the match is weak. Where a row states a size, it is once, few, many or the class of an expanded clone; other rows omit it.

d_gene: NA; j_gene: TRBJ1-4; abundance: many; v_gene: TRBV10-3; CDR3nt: TGTGCCATCAGTGAGAGCGCGGGGAAGGAAACTAATGAAAAACTGTTTTTT; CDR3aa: CAISESAGKETNEKLFF
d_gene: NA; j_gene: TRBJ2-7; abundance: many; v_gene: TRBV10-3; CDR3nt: TGTGCCGTTGAAGGCCGGGACACTTACGAGCAGTACTTC; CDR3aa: CAVEGRDTYEQYF
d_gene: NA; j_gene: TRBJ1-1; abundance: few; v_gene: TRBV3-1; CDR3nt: TGTGCCAGCAGATCGGGCGCCGGTGAAGCTTTCTTT; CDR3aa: CASRSGAGEAFF
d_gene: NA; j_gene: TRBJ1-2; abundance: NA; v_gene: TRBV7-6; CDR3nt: TGTGCCAGCAGCCAAATTCAGGCTACCGGCTACACCTTC; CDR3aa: CASSQIQATGYTF
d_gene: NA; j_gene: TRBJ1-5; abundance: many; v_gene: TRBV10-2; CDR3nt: TGCGCCAGCAGCCGAGTTGGGGGGGGGCTGAGCAATCAGCCCCAGCATTTT; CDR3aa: CASSRVGGGLSNQPQHF
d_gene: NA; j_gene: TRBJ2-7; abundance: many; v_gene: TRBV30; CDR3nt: TGTGCTGCAAGACGGGGCCTCCAGGCTGGCGAGCAGTACTTC; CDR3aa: CAARRGLQAGEQYF
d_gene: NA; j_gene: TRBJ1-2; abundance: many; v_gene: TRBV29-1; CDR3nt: TGCAGCGTTGAAGATTTGACGGTGAACTATGGCTACACCTTC; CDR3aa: CSVEDLTVNYGYTF
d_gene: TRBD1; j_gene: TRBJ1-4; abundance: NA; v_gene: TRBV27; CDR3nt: TGTGCCAGCAGTTTATCCGCCAGGGGGCTACGTTTGGGTGATGAAAAACTGTTTTTT; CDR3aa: CASSLSARGLRLGDEKLFF
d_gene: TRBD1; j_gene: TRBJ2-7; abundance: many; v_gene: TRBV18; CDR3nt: TGTGCCAGCTCACCTGCTGGGACAGGGGCCATCTACGAGCAGTACTTC; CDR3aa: CASSPAGTGAIYEQYF
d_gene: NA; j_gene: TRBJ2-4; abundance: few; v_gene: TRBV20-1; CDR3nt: TGCAGTGCTAGTTTGGGGGGAAGGGACAGCAGCTTAAACATTCAGTACTTC; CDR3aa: CSASLGGRDSSLNIQYF
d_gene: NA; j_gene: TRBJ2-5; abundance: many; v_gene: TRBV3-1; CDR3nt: TGTGCCAGCAGCCAAGTCCGGGAGACCCAGTACTTC; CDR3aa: CASSQVRETQYF
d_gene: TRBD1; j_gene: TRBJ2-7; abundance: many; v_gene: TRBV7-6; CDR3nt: TGTGCCAGCAGCTTAGGAGGGGGCGGTTACGAGCAGTACTTC; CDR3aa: CASSLGGGGYEQYF
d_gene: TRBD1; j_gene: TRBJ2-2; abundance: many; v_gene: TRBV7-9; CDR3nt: TGTGCCAGCAGCTCAACAGGGGAGAGGGCCGGGGAGCTGTTTTTT; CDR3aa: CASSSTGERAGELFF
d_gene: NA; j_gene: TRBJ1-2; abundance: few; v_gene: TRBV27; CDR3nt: TGTGCCAGCACTTCCTTGGGGGATTGGGCAGGGATCCTTAACTATGGCTACACCTTC; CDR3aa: CASTSLGDWAGILNYGYTF
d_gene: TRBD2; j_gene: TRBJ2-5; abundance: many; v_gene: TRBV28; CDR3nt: TGTGCCAGCAGGTCTAGCGGGGTCAAAGAGACCCAGTACTTC; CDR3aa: CASRSSGVKETQYF
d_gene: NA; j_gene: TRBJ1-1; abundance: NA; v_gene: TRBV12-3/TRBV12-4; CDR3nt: TGTGCCAGCAGTCGCGTAGGGGGGAACACTGAAGCTTTCTTT; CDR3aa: CASSRVGGNTEAFF
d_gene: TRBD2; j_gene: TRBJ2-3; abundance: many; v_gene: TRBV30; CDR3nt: TGTGCCTGGAGGTCGGGACTAGCTGCAGATACGCAGTATTTT; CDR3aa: CAWRSGLAADTQYF
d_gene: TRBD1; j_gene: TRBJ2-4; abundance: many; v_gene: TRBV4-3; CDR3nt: TGCGCCAGCAGCCAAGTGTTCAGGGGGACCAAAAACATTCAGTACTTC; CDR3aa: CASSQVFRGTKNIQYF
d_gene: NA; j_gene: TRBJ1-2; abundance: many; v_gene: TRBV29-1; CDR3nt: TGCAGCGTCGCACGCCCTCACGGAGCTAACTATGGCTACACCTTC; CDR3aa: CSVARPHGANYGYTF
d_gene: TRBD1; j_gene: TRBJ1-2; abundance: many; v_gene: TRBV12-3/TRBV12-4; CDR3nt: TGTGCCAGCACCTTAAGAGGGGGCGGTGGCTACACCTTC; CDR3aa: CASTLRGGGGYTF
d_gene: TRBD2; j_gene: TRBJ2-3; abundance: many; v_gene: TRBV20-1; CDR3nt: TGCAGTGCTAGCGGGAGGGCCGGAGACACAGATACGCAGTATTTT; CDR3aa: CSASGRAGDTDTQYF
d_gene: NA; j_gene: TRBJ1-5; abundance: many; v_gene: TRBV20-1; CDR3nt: TGCAGTGCTGGAACAGGGAATCAGCCCCAGCATTTT; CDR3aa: CSAGTGNQPQHF